The 5 T cell receptor beta chains below all came from one sample that was sequenced in a study of neurological immune-mediated disorders. TCRdb passed the 5' RACE reads through MiXCR, listing each CDR3 protein once. Of fewer than 60,000 distinct CDR3 sequences detected, around a tenth appear once; the ten largest clones hold roughly 5.2%. The specimen sequenced was PBMCs. The receptors shown here come from a man between 65 and 85 years old with HTLV-1-associated myelopathy (HAM/TSP).

This clonotype was picked up many times. The J gene is TRBJ2-7, the V gene TRBV20-1; D remains ambiguous. The germline gives CDR1 DFQATT, CDR2 SNEGSKA (reference sequence). V shed 5 bases and J shed 4 bases, with 6 bases lying between them. The CDR3 totals 10 residues. The CDR3 coding sequence is TGCAGTGCTCTTAAGTACGAGCAGTACTTC. This gives the protein CSALKYEQYF.

This clonotype was detected many times. The chain uses TRBV6-6 and TRBJ2-2, with 11 nucleotides matching TRBD2. This CDR3 contains 15 residues. Germline V CDR1 and CDR2: MNHNY, SVGAGI (reference sequence). Trimming took 5 bases from V and 4 from J; bases not matched to a gene: 3. CDR3 region: CASSISGGGTGELFF. CDR3 nucleotide sequence: TGTGCCAGCAGTATTAGCGGGGGGGGCACCGGGGAGCTGTTTTTT.

This clonotype showed up many times. The rearrangement links TRBV15 to TRBJ2-7, with D possibly being TRBD1 or TRBD2 (5 bases each). CDR3 size: 15 residues. Germline CDR1 LNHNV, CDR2 YYDKDF (reference sequence). Trimming shortened V by 0 bases and J by 4 bases, and 13 bases separated the two germline ends. The CDR3 DNA reads as TGTGCCACCAGCAGAGAGGGGACCTTGCAATACGAGCAGTACTTC. Protein sequence: CATSREGTLQYEQYF.

In DNA form, the CDR3 reads TGTGCCAGCAGCTTGGGGACAGGGATAGGAGGCTACACCTTC. Protein product: CASSLGTGIGGYTF. The V call is TRBV7-9, the J call TRBJ1-2; TRBD1 matches 9 bases. Looked up from germline, CDR1 is SEHNR and CDR2 is FQNEAQ (reference sequence). The trim removed 3 bases at V and 8 bases at J, leaving 7 bases unmatched. This CDR3 is built from 14 residues.

This clonotype has a count of ten or more. The chain employs TRBV11-2 and TRBJ2-7, with D unclear. CDR1 is SGHAT, CDR2 FQNNGV, per germline. The V end lost 2 bases, the J end lost 2 bases, and 7 bases lay between the germline ends. The CDR3 consists of 13 residues. CDR3 residues: CASSLQLTYEQYF. The CDR3, as DNA: TGTGCCAGCAGCTTACAACTAACCTACGAGCAGTACTTC.